One sample yielded the 11 T cell receptor beta chains listed below, sequenced in a study of cytomegalovirus exposure and HLA in healthy donors. Sequenced by immunoSEQ multiplex PCR; TCRdb stores in-frame clones only, minus some. Here the sample spans more than 95,000 clones, 89% being singletons. Input material: PBMCs. The receptor set was obtained from a woman aged 18 to 35 in good health and CMV-seronegative.

This clone was counted once. The genes are TRBV6-5 and TRBJ1-3; no clear D gene. Trimming took 0 bases from V and 0 from J, leaving 9 bases between them. The CDR3 is 16 residues long. Germline CDR1 is MNHEY and CDR2 is SVGAGI. CDR3 protein: CASSYSITGSGNTIYF. In nucleotides, the CDR3 is TGTGCCAGCAGTTACTCGATCACGGGCTCTGGAAACACCATATATTTT.

This chain connects TRBV5-6 to TRBJ2-1, with no clear D. V was clipped by 4 bases and J by 10 bases, with 9 bases between them. The CDR3 is made up of 11 amino acids. The germline V gene encodes CDR1 SGHDT and CDR2 YYEEEE. The CDR3 region is CASSLDPEQFF. DNA for the CDR3: TGTGCCAGCAGCCTAGACCCCGAGCAGTTCTTC.

The chain's CDR3 is CASSRGSTDTQYF. In DNA, the CDR3 is TGTGCCAGCAGCCGCGGGTCCACAGATACGCAGTATTTT. The chain is built from TRBV5-5 and TRBJ2-3; D perhaps matches TRBD2 (5 bases). This CDR3 is built from 13 residues. The germline V and J ends were trimmed by 4 bases and 2 bases, with 8 bases remaining between them. Per the germline V gene, CDR1 is SGHKS and CDR2 is YYEKEE (reference sequence). The variable domain in full, with the rest retrieved from reference TRBV5-5 and TRBJ2-3, is DAGVTQSPTHLIKTRGQQVTLRCSPISGHKSVSWYQQVLGQGPQFIFQYYEKEERGRGNFPDRFSARQFPNYSSELNVNALLLGDSALYLCASSRGSTDTQYFGPGTRLTVL.

The gene calls are TRBV30 and TRBJ1-1; possible D gene TRBD1, 6 bases. CDR1 is GTSNPN, CDR2 SVGIG, per germline (reference sequence). Trimming pared 1 base from V and 8 bases from J, leaving 23 bases between. The CDR3 loop spans 16 amino acids. CDR3 coding DNA: TGTGCCTGGAGTGCCGTATTTTCCACAGGGAAGCTAGAAGCTTTCTTT. It is translated as CAWSAVFSTGKLEAFF.

The chain employs TRBV25-1 and TRBJ2-4, with 8 nucleotides matching TRBD1. Germline V gene data show CDR1 as MGHDK and CDR2 as SYGVNS. J was trimmed by 16 bases and V by 1 base; bases with no gene match: 9. The length of the CDR3 is 13 residues. DNA of the CDR3: TGTGCCAGCAGTGAATCACCGGGACAGGCTGCCTACTTC. Its translation: CASSESPGQAAYF.

This rearrangement joins TRBV10-1 to TRBJ2-3, with 10 positions matching TRBD2. Germline-derived CDR1 and CDR2 are WNHNN and SYGVQD (reference sequence). Germline trimming cut 10 bases from V and 2 bases from J; bases unmatched to any gene: 9. The length of the CDR3 is 15 residues. The CDR3 nucleotides are TGCGCCACTGCGTTGCTAGCGGGAGACACAGATACGCAGTATTTT. As protein: CATALLAGDTDTQYF.

The chain uses TRBV9 and TRBJ2-1; TRBD2 agrees at 12 bases. Losses at the gene ends were 0 bases for V and 5 bases for J; bases not matched to a gene: 3. The CDR3 spans 16 residues. The germline V gene encodes CDR1 SGDLS and CDR2 YYNGEE. The CDR3 DNA reads as TGTGCCAGCAGCGTAGGGACTAGCGGGATCAACAATGAGCAGTTCTTC. Its translation is CASSVGTSGINNEQFF.

In nucleotides, the CDR3 is TGCGCCAGCAGCTCCTCGACAGTGAACACTGAAGCTTTCTTT. Translated: CASSSSTVNTEAFF. The V gene is TRBV5-1, the J gene TRBJ1-1, with D possibly matching TRBD1 (5 bases). Trimming left V 3 bases short and J 0 bases short, with 9 bases between. The CDR3 consists of 14 residues. Germline CDR1 and CDR2: SGHRS and YFSETQ. The whole variable domain, filled in from reference TRBV5-1 and TRBJ1-1, reads KAGVTQTPRYLIKTRGQQVTLSCSPISGHRSVSWYQQTPGQGLQFLFEYFSETQRNKGNFPGRFSGRQFSNSRSEMNVSTLELGDSALYLCASSSSTVNTEAFFGQGTRLTVV.

The chain is built from TRBV18 and TRBJ1-1, with TRBD1 matching over 9 bases. The length of the CDR3 is 16 residues. J lost 1 base, V lost 5 bases, and 8 bases had no gene match. Germline lookup yields CDR1 KGHSH and CDR2 LQKENI. The CDR3 region is CASSIGTGNQNTEAFF. Written as DNA, the CDR3 is TGTGCCAGCTCAATAGGGACAGGGAACCAGAACACTGAAGCTTTCTTT.

The gene calls are TRBV7-9 and TRBJ2-7; D is possibly TRBD1 (6 bases). The CDR3 totals 14 residues. CDR1 is SEHNR, CDR2 FQNEAQ, per germline (reference sequence). Trimming shortened V by 5 bases and J by 1 base, and 12 bases separated the two germline ends. CDR3: CASSHNGQSYEQYV. CDR3 in DNA: TGTGCCAGCAGCCACAACGGACAGTCCTACGAGCAGTACGTC.

The V call is TRBV28, the J call TRBJ2-2, with 11 bases that match TRBD2. V dropped 6 bases and J dropped 4; count of bases not matched to a gene: 1. From germline, CDR1 is MDHEN and CDR2 SYDVKM. The CDR3 runs to 14 residues. In DNA form, the CDR3 reads TGTGCCAGCAGGCTAGCGGGGGGCACCGGGGAGCTGTTTTTT. The encoded protein is CASRLAGGTGELFF.